Given below is one TCR beta chain in context. Its antigen is currently unknown. Profiling relied on immunoSEQ multiplex PCR, and the TCRdb table lists in-frame clones only, not all of them. The sample contains around 130,000 clones, roughly 90% of which appear only once. The data are from a study of identifying expanded T cells in peripheral blood. This CDR3 has 13 residues. The V gene lost 6 bases and the J gene lost 0 bases, with 9 bases spanning the gap. CDR1 is SGHTS and CDR2 is YDEGEE in the germline V gene. Regarding the study as a whole: Variance in clone template counts between approximately 2-week samples significantly increased with total template count across all healthy donors. About 1.2 clones differed between technical replicates, versus around 15 and 19 over time.

Source material: blood. V usage is TRBV5-8 and J usage is TRBJ1-1; unclear D gene. This TCR was recovered from a person between 18 and 75 years old in good health. The CDR3 region has the DNA TGTGCCAGCACCCGCATCCTGAACACTGAAGCTTTCTTT. Encoded protein: CASTRILNTEAFF.